Below, one TCR beta chain is given with its context. This clonotype appeared a few times. Its antigen remains undetermined. The input lacks base qualities; no much larger clone sits a single base away. The intended sense of this specimen's time point label: sample taken at primary tumor resection. For TCR sequencing, whole RNA was extracted from tumor and nontumor lung tissue, or from cryopreserved PBMC samples, and no cell sorting was done. Donors were under 95 patients with early-stage, untreated non-small cell lung cancer from the lung TRACERx cohort. A patient was chosen for TCR sequencing only when enough RNA was available from at least two tumor regions. These data belong to a study of spatial heterogeneity in lung cancer (dated by TCRdb to about 2019). Some background on the complete study: Beta-chain transcripts were consistently detected in greater numbers than alpha-chain transcripts, which likely reflected higher beta-chain transcript abundance. In the raw uncorrected reads, each unique combination of TCR and UMI appeared more than ten times on average. TCR alpha and beta repertoires were quantitatively compared across multiple tumor regions, matched nontumor lung and blood in non-small cell lung cancer. TCR repertoire features were related to nonsynonymous mutation counts determined by whole-exome sequencing of tumor tissue. Both alpha and beta chains were TCR-sequenced in samples taken at surgery, namely 220 tumor regions, more than 62 matched nontumor lung samples and a few dozen PBMC samples.

After removal of 3 bases from V and 5 bases from J, the junction retains 11 bases not matched to a gene. The germline V gene specifies SGDLS as CDR1 and YYNGEE as CDR2. From its cysteine to its phenylalanine, the CDR3 spans 16 amino acids. The only DNA kept is the CDR3, 48 bases in frame from the first base. The library was produced with 5' RACE. The instrument given in TCRdb is NextSeq 500. The TCR library protocol attached a unique molecular identifier to each TCR cDNA molecule to allow correction of PCR and sequencing errors. Regarding the original processing steps: Decombinator tools were used for TCR identification, UMI-based error correction and CDR3 extraction. Expanded TCRs were defined as those above a frequency of 2 per 1,000, corresponding to the top 1% of the tumor frequency distribution. Renyi diversity was computed with the R vegan package after each repertoire had been subsampled 100 times to 5,000 TCRs. CDR3 similarity networks were built from amino acid triplet string-kernel similarity, with CDR3s being connected when pairwise similarity was above 0.82. The public reads were reanalyzed by TCRdb: fastp trimming at Q25, MiXCR alignment, in-frame beta chains only. Every entry covers one CDR3 protein and lists the most common genes and DNA from its rows. It is TCRdb's table, rather than the study itself, that gives the V and J calls and clone size. The sample yields about 21,000 distinct CDR3 sequences; 4.6% were counted once. 7.4% of the sample rests with the top ten.

The paper as a whole reports these results and caveats: Confirming at a functional level the hypothesis that regional TCRs recognize regional mutations was considered to require additional single-cell paired TCR alpha and beta sequencing. Ubiquitous expanded tumor TCRs were detected in blood more often at tumor resection than at routine follow-up.

This TCR was sampled from a male donor with early-stage non-small cell lung cancer. This receptor chain uses TRBV9 and TRBJ2-1; 7 central nucleotides agree with TRBD2. This sample comprised PBMCs, obtained at surgery. The base sequence is TGTGCCAGCAGCGCACGTGAGAGAGGGAGGGACAATGAGCAGTTCTTC. It codes for CASSARERGRDNEQFF.